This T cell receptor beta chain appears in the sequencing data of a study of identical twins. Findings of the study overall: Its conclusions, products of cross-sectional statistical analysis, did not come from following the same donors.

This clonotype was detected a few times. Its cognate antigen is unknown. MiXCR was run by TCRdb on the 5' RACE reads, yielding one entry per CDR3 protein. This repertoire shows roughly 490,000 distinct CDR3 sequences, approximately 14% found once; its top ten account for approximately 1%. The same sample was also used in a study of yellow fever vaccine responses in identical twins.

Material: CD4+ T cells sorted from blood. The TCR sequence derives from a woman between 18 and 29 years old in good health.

The CDR3 DNA reads as TGTGCCAGCAGTTTAATCGGCAAGCAAGCTAACTATGGCTACACCTTC. Protein product: CASSLIGKQANYGYTF. The chain has TRBV27 and TRBJ1-2; D is undetermined. This CDR3 spans 16 amino acids. The germline V gene encodes CDR1 MNHEY and CDR2 SMNVEV (reference sequence). V was shortened by 2 bases and J by 0 bases, with 13 bases between the two germline ends.